The 6 T cell receptor beta chains in this list originate from one sample, sequenced in a study of blood T cell repertoires in COVID-19. TCRdb keeps only in-frame clones here, not all; method: immunoSEQ multiplex PCR. The table records about 440,000 clones, around 88% of them present only once. Sequencing used peripheral blood. These receptors were taken from a woman between 45 and 65 years old with COVID-19, enrolled during active disease.

This chain links TRBV6-5 with TRBJ1-5; D is unresolved. In germline, CDR1 is MNHEY, CDR2 SVGAGI. The CDR3 consists of 12 residues. The V gene lost 6 bases and the J gene lost 4 bases, with 7 bases spanning the gap. The CDR3 DNA reads as TGTGCCAGCAGACAGCTTAATCAGCCCCAGCATTTT. As protein: CASRQLNQPQHF.

V and J are TRBV3-1 (or the pseudogene TRBV3-2) and TRBJ1-4; D gene ambiguous. The germline V gene encodes CDR1 LGHDT and CDR2 YNNKEL (reference sequence). This CDR3 contains 14 residues. V gave up 2 bases and J gave up 4 bases, with 8 bases separating them. As DNA, the CDR3 is TGTGCCAGCAGCCAAACGGTTAATAATGAAAAACTGTTTTTT. It is translated as CASSQTVNNEKLFF.

The chain couples TRBV12-3 or TRBV12-4 to TRBJ2-2; D gene unclear. The V end was cut by 8 bases, the J end by 5 bases, with 12 bases between. The CDR3 covers 13 residues. CDR3 bases: TGTGCCAGCGGCCACACCACAACCGGGGAGCTGTTTTTT. This translates into CASGHTTTGELFF.

Written as DNA, the CDR3 is TGCGCCAGCAGCCGAATCAGTGGAGGGTCCTACAATGAGCAGTTCTTC. Protein: CASSRISGGSYNEQFF. The chain has TRBV5-1 and TRBJ2-1; the D gene is possibly TRBD2 (6 bases). This CDR3 has 16 residues. V was shortened by 4 bases and J by 1 base, with 15 bases between the two germline ends. CDR1 SGHRS and CDR2 YFSETQ come from the germline V gene.

The chain employs TRBV6-5 and TRBJ1-1; unclear D gene. The CDR3 has 14 residues. The germline CDR1 and CDR2 sequences are MNHEY and SVGAGI. Trimming pared 2 bases from V and 0 bases from J, leaving 7 bases between. CDR3 sequence: CASSYTELNTEAFF. As DNA, the CDR3 is TGTGCCAGCAGTTACACCGAGTTGAACACTGAAGCTTTCTTT.

CDR3 sequence: CASSLGGGAAYNEQFF. In nucleotides, the CDR3 is TGTGCCAGCAGCTTAGGTGGGGGGGCAGCCTACAATGAGCAGTTCTTC. The rearrangement uses TRBV9 and TRBJ2-1; D might be TRBD2 (7 bases). The germline V and J ends were trimmed by 4 bases and 2 bases, with 16 bases remaining between them. This CDR3 region has 16 residues. Germline CDR1 and CDR2: SGDLS and YYNGEE.